This section outlines one TCR beta chain sequence together with its context. Trimming shortened V by 3 bases and J by 4 bases, and 10 bases separated the two germline ends. This CDR3 comprises 13 residues. The germline V gene encodes CDR1 SGHTA and CDR2 FQGNSA. This sample is drawn from a study of graft-versus-host responses after intestinal transplantation. Overall study: Among the recipients, transplants were multivisceral, liver-intestinal, or isolated intestinal. After anti-thymocyte globulin induction, recipients took tacrolimus and steroids for 3 to 4 years.

Findings and caveats of the study: GvH clones detected in recipient marrow included some appearing first in ileum or blood.

The assay was immunoSEQ multiplex PCR, and TCRdb's table has in-frame clones only and misses some. The data contain roughly 25,000 clones, almost 40% of them singletons. This specimen consisted of alloreactive CD4+ T cells from a mixed lymphocyte reaction culture, obtained before intestinal transplant. Sample subset: CFSE-low proliferating T cells sorted from approximately six-day pre-transplant mixed lymphocyte reaction (GvH or HvG direction). This TCR derives from a human patient who received an intestinal transplant. The genes are TRBV7-2 and TRBJ2-7; D is uncertain. This CDR3 reads CASSFMAVYEQYF. The CDR3 DNA follows: TGTGCCAGCAGCTTTATGGCTGTTTACGAGCAGTACTTC.